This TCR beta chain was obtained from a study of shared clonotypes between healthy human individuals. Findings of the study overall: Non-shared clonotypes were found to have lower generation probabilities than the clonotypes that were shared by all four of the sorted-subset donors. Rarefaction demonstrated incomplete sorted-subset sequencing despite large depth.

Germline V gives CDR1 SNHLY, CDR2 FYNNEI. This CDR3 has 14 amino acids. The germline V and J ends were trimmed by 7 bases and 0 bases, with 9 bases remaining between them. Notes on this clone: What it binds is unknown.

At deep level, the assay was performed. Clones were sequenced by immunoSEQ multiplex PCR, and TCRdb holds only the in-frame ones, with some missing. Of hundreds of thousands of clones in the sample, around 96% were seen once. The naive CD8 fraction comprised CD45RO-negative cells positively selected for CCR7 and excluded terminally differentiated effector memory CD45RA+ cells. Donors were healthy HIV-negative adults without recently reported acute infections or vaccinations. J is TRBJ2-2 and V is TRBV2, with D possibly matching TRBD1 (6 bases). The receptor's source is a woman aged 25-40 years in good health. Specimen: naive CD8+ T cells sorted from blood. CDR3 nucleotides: TGTGCCAGCATCCGGACAGCGAACACCGGGGAGCTGTTTTTT. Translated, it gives CASIRTANTGELFF.